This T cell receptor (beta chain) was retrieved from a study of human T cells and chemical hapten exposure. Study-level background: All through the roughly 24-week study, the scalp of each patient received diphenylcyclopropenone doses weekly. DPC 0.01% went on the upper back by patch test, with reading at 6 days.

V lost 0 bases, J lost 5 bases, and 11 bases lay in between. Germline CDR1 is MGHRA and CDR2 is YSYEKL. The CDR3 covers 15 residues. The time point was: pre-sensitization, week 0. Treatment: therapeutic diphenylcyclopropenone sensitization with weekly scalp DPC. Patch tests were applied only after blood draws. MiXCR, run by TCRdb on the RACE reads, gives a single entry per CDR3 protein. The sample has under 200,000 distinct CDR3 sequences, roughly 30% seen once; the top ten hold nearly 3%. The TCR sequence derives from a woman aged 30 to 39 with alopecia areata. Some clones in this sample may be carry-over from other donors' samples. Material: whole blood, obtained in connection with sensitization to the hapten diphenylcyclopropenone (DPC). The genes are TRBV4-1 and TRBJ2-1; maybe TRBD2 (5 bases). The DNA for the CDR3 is TGCGCCAGCAGCCAAGATCGGGCCGGGGACAATGAGCAGTTCTTC. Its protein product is CASSQDRAGDNEQFF.